Each of the 8 T cell receptor beta chains below was sequenced from the same sample in a study of tumor and adjacent non-tumor tissue in lung cancer. A modified ARM-PCR protocol with three rounds of nested PCR amplified TCRbeta. TCRdb re-called the multiplex PCR reads with MiXCR, one entry per CDR3 protein. The sample contains 35,000 to 50,000 distinct CDR3 sequences, 60% of which appear only once. This sample's RNA came from whole unsorted tissue. The normal lung tissue was taken more than 3 cm from the tumor edge. Sequencing was carried out using distant non-tumor lung tissue. The receptors derive from a man aged 45 to 65 with non-small cell lung cancer.

The chain recombines TRBV7-9 with TRBJ1-1; the D gene is possibly TRBD1 (6 bases). The CDR3 extends over 14 amino acids. The germline CDR1 and CDR2 sequences are SEHNR and FQNEAQ (reference sequence). V gave up 5 bases and J gave up 3 bases, with 13 bases separating them. The CDR3 spells CASSVGGYDTEAFF. In nucleotides, the CDR3 is TGTGCCAGCAGCGTAGGGGGGTACGACACTGAAGCTTTCTTT.

This clonotype was found once. The germline gene is not matched at one end of the junction; a read error may be the cause. V and J are TRBV10-3 and TRBJ1-6; D is possibly TRBD1 (6 bases). The CDR3 extends over 16 amino acids. Germline CDR1 and CDR2: ENHRY and SYGVKD. CDR3 in DNA: TGTGCCATCAGTTCGCATACAGGGTCGTATAATTCACTCCTCCACTTT. Its protein product is CAISSHTGSYNSLLHF.

For this clonotype: In this CDR3 the conserved last residue, phenylalanine or tryptophan, is missing, so a read error is likely. This rearrangement joins TRBV12-3 or TRBV12-4 to TRBJ2-3; 8 nucleotides match TRBD1. CDR3 length equals 16 residues. The CDR3 sequence: CTSSRSGGAGTDTQYS. CDR3 bases: TGTACCAGCAGTCGATCAGGGGGCGCTGGCACAGATACGCAGTATTCT.

Details on this clonotype: One end of the junction fails to match germline, which may point to a read error. The V call is TRBV11-2, the J call TRBJ1-3; D not resolved. Germline CDR1 reads SGHAT; CDR2 reads FQNNGV. The CDR3 covers 13 residues. CDR3 residues: CASGIGLGNTMYF. The CDR3 DNA is TGTGCCAGCGGGATAGGTTTGGGAAACACCATGTATTTT. Looking up the rest from reference TRBV11-2 and TRBJ1-3 gives the full variable domain: EAGVAQSPRYKIIEKRQSVAFWCNPISGHATLYWYQQILGQGPKLLIQFQNNGVVDDSQLPKDRFSAERLKGVDSTLKIQPAKLEDSAVYLCASGIGLGNTMYFGEGSWLTVV.

By its share, this clonotype is medium-sized (0.01 to 0.1%). The gene calls are TRBV4-1 and TRBJ1-1; weak D call: TRBD1 (5 bases). The CDR3 runs 14 residues. Germline V gene sequence: CDR1 MGHRA, CDR2 YSYEKL. Trimming left V 1 base short and J 0 bases short, with 6 bases between. CDR3 sequence: CASSQVDMNTEAFF. CDR3 DNA: TGCGCCAGCAGCCAAGTGGACATGAACACTGAAGCTTTCTTT.

This clonotype was observed a few times. A much larger clone is a single base away; this may be a read error. This chain connects TRBV6-5 to TRBJ2-2; 9 bases are shared with TRBD1. Germline V gives CDR1 MNHEY, CDR2 SVGAGI. The CDR3 is 15 amino acids. The CDR3 coding sequence is TGTGCCAGCAGTTTCGGACAGGGGCCACCCGGGGAGCCGTTTTTT. Translated: CASSFGQGPPGEPFF.

For this clonotype: At one end the junction does not follow the germline gene, possibly because of a read error. The gene calls are TRBV20-1 and TRBJ2-1; TRBD2 aligns across 8 bases. The CDR3 has 16 residues. CDR1 and CDR2 from the germline V gene are DFQATT and SNEGSKA (reference sequence). DNA for the CDR3: TGCAGTGCTAGGGGGCCCCAGACTAGCGAAAACAATGAGCAATCCTTC. This sequence encodes CSARGPQTSENNEQSF.

This clonotype occurred a few times. The gene calls are TRBV27 and TRBJ2-7; 10 nucleotides agree with TRBD2. Losses at the gene ends were 7 bases for V and 3 bases for J; bases not matched to a gene: 9. CDR1 is MNHEY, CDR2 SMNVEV, per germline (reference sequence). This CDR3 has 15 residues. The CDR3 is CASTSAGGPVYEQYF. The DNA of the CDR3 is TGTGCCAGCACCTCAGCGGGAGGGCCGGTCTACGAGCAGTACTTC.